The source of this T cell receptor beta chain is a study of cytomegalovirus exposure and HLA in healthy donors. Study context: A subsequent analysis reported that the 110 or so validation repertoires were produced on the same platform that had also been used for the roughly 670 first-cohort repertoires.

This clone was detected only a few times. Trimming removed 4 bases from V and 5 bases from J, with 6 bases in between. Germline lookup yields CDR1 LNHNV and CDR2 YYDKDF (reference sequence). The CDR3 is 13 residues long. The repertoire was sequenced with immunoSEQ multiplex PCR; TCRdb's copy has only in-frame clones and lacks some. Of around 130,000 clones listed, over 65% are singletons. This chain connects TRBV15 to TRBJ1-6; the D is unclear. Input material: PBMCs. The source of this sequence is a young woman in good health and CMV-seronegative. The CDR3 protein is CATSTRHNSPLHF. Here the CDR3 DNA reads TGTGCCACCAGCACTCGTCATAATTCACCCCTCCACTTT.